The following is a T cell receptor beta chain sequence with its context. Its target is not known. A junction boundary mismatches the germline segment, possibly from a read error. The CDR3 is made up of 16 amino acids. CDR1 and CDR2 from the germline V gene are MNHNS and SASEGT. The data were taken from a study of T cell repertoires in cytomegalovirus infection. Study background: Recently identified HLA-C-restricted CMV epitopes and well-studied HLA-B-restricted CMV epitopes were used by the study. Through public TCR beta signatures, both CMV infection and matching HLA type were indicated.

Via MiXCR, TCRdb re-called the reads, giving one row per CDR3 protein. The sample has about 480,000 distinct CDR3 sequences; roughly a third are singletons. Study-wide findings and caveats: The ex vivo response was dominated by HLA-C-restricted CMV-specific TCR beta clonotypes. The cumulative frequency of public TCR beta families identified carriers of CMV plus the relevant HLA.

The sequences come from cultured PBMCs, collected from culture after CMV antigen stimulation. This TCR was recovered from a human donor in good health (CMV status not recorded). Some clones in this sample may be carry-over from other donors' samples. The chain has TRBV6-1 and TRBJ2-1; 9 bases agree with TRBD1. The CDR3 region has the DNA TGTGCCAGCAGTTCCCCCGGACAGGGGCCCTCAAATGGGCAGTTCTTC. Encoded protein: CASSSPGQGPSNGQFF.